The 6 T cell receptor beta chains below all came from one sample that was sequenced in a study of CD8+ T cells in alopecia areata (dated by TCRdb to the late 2010s). The meaning of the sample's treatment or condition label: oral pan-JAK inhibitor, 5-10 mg twice daily. Libraries were prepared through the immunoSEQ multiplex PCR assay. To provide template for TCR sequencing, every sample had RNA extracted and reverse transcribed into cDNA. This is the immuneACCESS table as TCRdb keeps it, with only in-frame sequences that have V and J called. A part of the clones is gone; compared with another copy, unresolved V genes explain less than half, and the rest is unexplained. The sample table contains around 100,000 clones; only one count was recorded for 85% to 90% of them. The top ten clones comprise approximately 12% of the sample. The material was CD8+ T cells sorted from blood, obtained around week 34, from a patient treated with tofacitinib. The receptor source for this set is a human donor with alopecia areata.

This clone was found a few times. V gene TRBV4-1 combines with J gene TRBJ2-1; D may be TRBD1 or TRBD2 (5 bases each). Germline V gene sequence: CDR1 MGHRA, CDR2 YSYEKL. The V gene lost 4 bases and the J gene lost 6 bases, with 16 bases spanning the gap. This CDR3 region has 15 residues. Here the CDR3 DNA reads TGCGCCAGCAGCCGCTTAGACGGGGCTGGCAATGAGCAGTTCTTC. It is translated as CASSRLDGAGNEQFF.

This clone came up a few times. V usage is TRBV13 and J usage is TRBJ2-5, with 13 positions matching TRBD2. The last part of the DNA fits TRBJ2-7 better; the J call may be wrong. CDR1 and CDR2 from the germline V gene are PRHDT and FYEKMQ (reference sequence). The CDR3 runs 16 residues. CDR3 DNA: TGTGCCAGCAGCTCCTTATCGGGACTAGCGGGATACGAGCAGTACTTC. This gives the protein CASSSLSGLAGYEQYF.

This chain uses TRBV5-1 with TRBJ2-7; TRBD1 matches at 11 bases. The V segment lost 4 bases and the J segment 3 bases; nucleotides outside the gene matches: 6. Germline V gene sequence: CDR1 SGHRS, CDR2 YFSETQ. This CDR3 comprises 15 residues. The CDR3 DNA follows: TGCGCCAGCAGCGGTGAGGGGACAGGGGGCTACGAGCAGTACTTC. Residues: CASSGEGTGGYEQYF.

The chain uses TRBV19 and TRBJ2-3; a possible D gene is TRBD2 (6 bases). Germline CDR1 reads LNHDA; CDR2 reads SQIVND (reference sequence). The CDR3 sequence is 13 residues long. Trimming shortened V by 7 bases and J by 6 bases, and 14 bases separated the two germline ends. For the CDR3, the DNA is TGTGCCAGTATGGCCCATGGGGGGGATACGCAGTATTTT. Translation: CASMAHGGDTQYF.

The chain uses TRBV29-1 and TRBJ1-1, with unresolved D. Germline V gene lookup returns CDR1 SQVTM and CDR2 ANQGSEA. The CDR3 is 10 amino acids. V dropped 7 bases and J dropped 3 bases, with 6 bases sitting between them. CDR3 DNA sequence: TGCAGCGCCTACCACACTGAAGCTTTCTTT. Protein sequence: CSAYHTEAFF.

The chain carries TRBV5-1 and TRBJ2-2; D may be TRBD1 or TRBD2 (6 bases each). The CDR3 sequence is 17 residues long. Germline-derived CDR1 and CDR2 are SGHRS and YFSETQ. The ends were cut back, 4 bases at V and 8 bases at J, with 24 bases in the middle. CDR3: CASSPWIGGPQSGELFF. CDR3 in DNA: TGCGCCAGCAGCCCCTGGATCGGGGGCCCCCAATCGGGGGAGCTGTTTTTT.